The 29 T cell receptor beta chains presented below share a single source sample, sequenced in a study of shared clonotypes between healthy human individuals. Assay: immunoSEQ multiplex PCR; the TCRdb copy retains only in-frame clones and omits some. The sample gives millions of clones, approximately 93% of which show up once; roughly 0.36% is in the top ten. Source material: naive CD4+ T cells from PBMCs. Subset meaning: CD45RA+ positively selected. All receptors come from a man aged 18-30 years in good health. Some clones in this sample may be carry-over from other donors' samples.

The rearrangement joins TRBV28 to TRBJ1-5; D remains ambiguous. Germline assignment: CDR1 MDHEN and CDR2 SYDVKM. With 2 bases removed from V and 6 bases from J, the gap between germline ends came to 11 bases. The CDR3 spans 14 residues. The CDR3 nucleotides are TGTGCCAGCAGTTTACGAGAATTTGGTCAGCCCCAGCATTTT. It codes for CASSLREFGQPQHF. Drawing the rest from reference TRBV28 and TRBJ1-5, the complete variable domain is DVKVTQSSRYLVKRTGEKVFLECVQDMDHENMFWYRQDPGLGLRLIYFSYDVKMKEKGDIPEGYSVSREKKERFSLILESASTNQTSMYLCASSLREFGQPQHFGDGTRLSIL.

The J gene is TRBJ2-3, the V gene TRBV10-3; 10 bases line up with TRBD1. The CDR3 consists of 15 residues. The germline V gene has CDR1 ENHRY and CDR2 SYGVKD. Trimming cost V 4 bases and J 2 bases; bases outside gene matches: 3. In DNA, the CDR3 is TGTGCCATCAGTGGACAGGGGGCCCCCACAGATACGCAGTATTTT. Translating gives CAISGQGAPTDTQYF.

The chain has TRBV30 and TRBJ1-4; 8 nucleotides match TRBD1. V lost 0 bases, J lost 3 bases, and 3 bases stayed unmatched. Germline-derived CDR1 and CDR2 are GTSNPN and SVGIG (reference sequence). The CDR3 consists of 15 residues. CDR3 sequence: CAWSVQGAANEKLFF. CDR3 nucleotide sequence: TGTGCCTGGAGTGTTCAGGGGGCAGCTAATGAAAAACTGTTTTTT. Filled out from reference TRBV30 and TRBJ1-4, the complete variable domain reads SQTIHQWPATLVQPVGSPLSLECTVEGTSNPNLYWYRQAAGRGLQLLFYSVGIGQISSEVPQNLSASRPQDRQFILSSKKLLLSDSGFYLCAWSVQGAANEKLFFGSGTQLSVL.

A few counts support this clone. The genes are TRBV30 and TRBJ1-2, with TRBD1 identical over 7 bases. This CDR3 contains 13 residues. Germline CDR1 is GTSNPN and CDR2 is SVGIG (reference sequence). Trimming at V came to 3 bases and at J to 8 bases, leaving 9 bases not matched to a gene. CDR3 bases: TGTGCCTGGAGCGCCGACAGGGTGAGCGGCTACACCTTC. As protein: CAWSADRVSGYTF.

The sample holds one count of this clone. The chain has TRBV5-4 and TRBJ2-5; no definite D call. Between the trimmed V and J ends, which lost 1 base and 3 bases, there was a span of 7 bases. The CDR3 spans 13 residues. Germline CDR1 reads SGHNT; CDR2 reads YYREEE (reference sequence). The CDR3 loop is CASSLIIEETQYF. CDR3 in DNA: TGTGCCAGCAGCTTGATCATCGAAGAGACCCAGTACTTC.

The CDR3, as DNA: TGTGCCATTAGACTAGCGGGGTACTACGAGCAGTACTTC. This encodes CAIRLAGYYEQYF. The chain has TRBV10-3 and TRBJ2-7; 11 positions match TRBD2. This CDR3 region has 13 residues. Germline CDR1 is ENHRY and CDR2 is SYGVKD. The junction had 4 bases not matched to a gene; V was cut back by 9 bases and J by 3 bases.

The chain is built from TRBV19 and TRBJ2-1; 8 bases are a match to TRBD2. This CDR3 has 14 amino acids. From germline, CDR1 is LNHDA and CDR2 SQIVND (reference sequence). The V gene end was trimmed by 4 bases and the J gene end by 7 bases; junction bases not matched to a gene: 6. The CDR3 sequence is CASSRGLALNEQFF. The CDR3, as DNA: TGTGCCAGTAGTAGAGGACTAGCTTTGAATGAGCAGTTCTTC.

V is TRBV19 and J is TRBJ1-2; TRBD1 might be the D (5 bases). There are 14 residues in the CDR3. Trimming cost V 3 bases and J 6 bases, with 14 bases left between them. Looked up from germline, CDR1 is LNHDA and CDR2 is SQIVND (reference sequence). For the CDR3, the DNA is TGTGCCAGTAGTATGAGGTCGGGGGTCCATGGCTACACCTTC. Translating it yields CASSMRSGVHGYTF.

The chain uses TRBV9 and TRBJ2-5; weak D call: TRBD1 (5 bases). Between the trimmed V and J ends, which lost 1 base and 2 bases, there was a span of 9 bases. In germline, CDR1 is SGDLS, CDR2 YYNGEE. CDR3 length equals 14 residues. DNA of the CDR3: TGTGCCAGCAGCGTAACCCCAGGGCAAGAGACCCAGTACTTC. Translated: CASSVTPGQETQYF.

The V and J genes are TRBV7-9 and TRBJ2-2; D is unclear. CDR3 size: 14 residues. Trimming left V 0 bases short and J 8 bases short, with 10 bases between. The V gene's germline CDR1 is SEHNR and CDR2 FQNEAQ (reference sequence). Here the CDR3 DNA reads TGTGCCAGCAGCTTAGCCAGAAACGGGGGGGAGCTGTTTTTT. It encodes CASSLARNGGELFF. Looking up the rest from reference TRBV7-9 and TRBJ2-2 gives the full variable domain: DTGVSQNPRHKITKRGQNVTFRCDPISEHNRLYWYRQTLGQGPEFLTYFQNEAQLEKSRLLSDRFSAERPKGSFSTLEIQRTEQGDSAMYLCASSLARNGGELFFGEGSRLTVL.

The V gene is TRBV14, the J gene TRBJ2-7; D may correspond to TRBD1 or TRBD2 (5 bases each). This CDR3 region has 14 residues. V dropped 0 bases and J dropped 3 bases, with 9 bases sitting between them. CDR1 is SGHDN, CDR2 FVKESK, per germline. The CDR3 DNA is TGTGCCAGCAGCCAAGAGGGACCTTACTACGAGCAGTACTTC. Its translation: CASSQEGPYYEQYF.

The CDR3 reads CASSATAQGAGGYGYTF. The CDR3 bases are TGTGCCAGCAGCGCTACTGCACAGGGGGCCGGTGGCTATGGCTACACCTTC. This chain connects TRBV2 to TRBJ1-2, with 9 bases identical to TRBD1. The CDR3 is 17 amino acids. Germline V gene data show CDR1 as SNHLY and CDR2 as FYNNEI. The trim removed 6 bases at V and 4 bases at J, leaving 15 bases unmatched.

The chain carries TRBV15 and TRBJ2-1; D perhaps matches TRBD2 (6 bases). V was trimmed by 8 bases and J by 1 base, leaving 12 bases between them. This CDR3 is built from 14 residues. Per the germline V gene, CDR1 is LNHNV and CDR2 is YYDKDF (reference sequence). The CDR3 bases are TGTGCCACCCGTCGACTAGATTCCTACAATGAGCAGTTCTTC. Translated: CATRRLDSYNEQFF. Together with reference TRBV15 and TRBJ2-1, the CDR3 gives the full variable domain: DAMVIQNPRYQVTQFGKPVTLSCSQTLNHNVMYWYQQKSSQAPKLLFHYYDKDFNNEADTPDNFQSRRPNTSFCFLDIRSPGLGDTAMYLCATRRLDSYNEQFFGPGTRLTVL.

The chain has TRBV7-2 and TRBJ1-2; 9 positions match TRBD1. From germline, CDR1 is SGHTA and CDR2 FQGNSA. The V and J ends lost 5 bases and 8 bases, in that order; junction bases with no gene match: 12. The CDR3 has 15 residues. DNA of the CDR3: TGTGCCAGCAGCGCCGGACAGGGGACCCTTCAGGGCTACACCTTC. Protein product: CASSAGQGTLQGYTF. Based on the CDR3 plus reference TRBV7-2 and TRBJ1-2, the full variable domain is GAGVSQSPSNKVTEKGKDVELRCDPISGHTALYWYRQSLGQGLEFLIYFQGNSAPDKSGLPSDRFSAERTGGSVSTLTIQRTQQEDSAVYLCASSAGQGTLQGYTFGSGTRLTVV.

The chain couples TRBV28 to TRBJ1-1; the D is unclear. V dropped 7 bases and J dropped 8 bases, with 17 bases sitting between them. This CDR3 has 13 residues. Germline V gene sequence: CDR1 MDHEN, CDR2 SYDVKM. The CDR3 DNA follows: TGTGCCAGCACCTTTCGTCTCTTCCCGGAAGCTTTCTTT. Amino acid sequence: CASTFRLFPEAFF.

The table lists this clone with a count of one. The DNA of the CDR3 is TGTGCCTGGAGTTTAGGGCGGTGGGAGACCCAGTACTTC. Protein: CAWSLGRWETQYF. The chain combines TRBV30 with TRBJ2-5; D unresolved. V was pared by 2 bases and J by 5 bases, with 12 bases between. Germline CDR1 is GTSNPN and CDR2 is SVGIG (reference sequence). The CDR3 totals 13 residues.

The chain carries TRBV18 and TRBJ1-2, with D possibly matching TRBD1 (6 bases). This CDR3 is 13 amino acids long. Germline assignment: CDR1 KGHSH and CDR2 LQKENI. Trimming took off 3 bases at V and 9 bases at J, with 14 bases between the two ends. The CDR3 reads CASSPEDRSRYTF. The CDR3 nucleotides read TGTGCCAGCTCACCGGAGGACAGATCTCGCTACACCTTC.

The count of this clone is one. V usage is TRBV19 and J usage is TRBJ1-1; the D gene is possibly TRBD1 (5 bases). Germline assignment: CDR1 LNHDA and CDR2 SQIVND (reference sequence). The length of the CDR3 is 15 residues. V shed 7 bases and J shed 2 bases, with 17 bases lying between them. The CDR3 loop reads CASTPYPGGNTEAFF. The CDR3 bases are TGTGCCAGTACCCCCTACCCGGGGGGAAACACTGAAGCTTTCTTT.

V gene TRBV4-3 combines with J gene TRBJ2-1; perhaps D is TRBD1 or TRBD2 (5 bases each). The germline V gene encodes CDR1 LGHNA and CDR2 YSLEER. V dropped 2 bases and J dropped 5 bases, with 10 bases sitting between them. This CDR3 spans 14 amino acids. CDR3 protein: CASSQPGPNNEQFF. The CDR3 nucleotides read TGCGCCAGCAGCCAACCGGGGCCCAACAATGAGCAGTTCTTC.

The V call is TRBV6-1, the J call TRBJ1-1; D remains unclear. The CDR3 consists of 17 residues. Trimming stripped 0 bases from V and 0 bases from J, with 14 bases between. Germline loops: CDR1 MNHNS, CDR2 SASEGT. The CDR3 sequence: CASSEALPGLLNTEAFF. As DNA, the CDR3 is TGTGCCAGCAGTGAAGCGCTTCCGGGCCTCCTGAACACTGAAGCTTTCTTT.

The genes are TRBV18 and TRBJ1-3, with D tentatively TRBD1 (6 bases). The CDR3 has 19 residues. The V gene lost 0 bases and the J gene lost 4 bases, with 22 bases spanning the gap. CDR1 and CDR2 from the germline V gene are KGHSH and LQKENI. This CDR3 reads CASSPPVAPGVIRGNTIYF. In DNA, the CDR3 is TGTGCCAGCTCACCACCGGTGGCGCCAGGGGTTATACGCGGAAACACCATATATTTT.

The V and J genes are TRBV7-9 and TRBJ2-2, with D unresolved. Germline CDR1 reads SEHNR; CDR2 reads FQNEAQ (reference sequence). V was shortened by 5 bases and J by 7 bases, with 17 bases between the two germline ends. The length of the CDR3 is 15 residues. CDR3 sequence: CASSLRALVNGELFF. CDR3 DNA sequence: TGTGCCAGCAGCCTTAGGGCCTTGGTAAACGGGGAGCTGTTTTTT.

The chain couples TRBV6-6 to TRBJ1-1, with 8 positions matching TRBD1. Losses at the gene ends were 6 bases for V and 11 bases for J; bases not matched to a gene: 11. This CDR3 is built from 13 residues. The germline V gene encodes CDR1 MNHNY and CDR2 SVGAGI (reference sequence). The DNA for the CDR3 is TGTGCCAGCAGCCCGGGACAGGCTCAGGCGGCTTTCTTT. It encodes CASSPGQAQAAFF.

J is TRBJ2-3 and V is TRBV9; 7 bases line up with TRBD1. V was pared by 3 bases and J by 4 bases, with 8 bases of the junction left unmatched. The germline V gene has CDR1 SGDLS and CDR2 YYNGEE. The CDR3 extends over 15 amino acids. CDR3 sequence reads: CASSETRGPPDTQYF. CDR3 nucleotides: TGTGCCAGCAGCGAGACAAGGGGGCCCCCAGATACGCAGTATTTT.

This rearrangement joins TRBV28 to TRBJ2-7, with D perhaps matching TRBD1 or TRBD2 (5 bases each). CDR1 is MDHEN and CDR2 is SYDVKM in the germline V gene. The CDR3 consists of 13 residues. V was cut by 10 bases and J by 7 bases, with 20 bases left in between. The CDR3: CATGPGPSLEQYF. CDR3 bases: TGTGCCACGGGACCGGGACCCAGTTTGGAGCAGTACTTC.

The J gene is TRBJ1-5, the V gene TRBV2; the D is unclear. V lost 7 bases and J lost 4, with 14 bases in between. This CDR3 is 14 amino acids long. CDR1 SNHLY and CDR2 FYNNEI come from the germline V gene. This chain's CDR3 is CASTGETRNQPQHF. In DNA, the CDR3 is TGTGCCAGCACCGGGGAGACAAGAAATCAGCCCCAGCATTTT.

The V gene is TRBV25-1, the J gene TRBJ2-3; 8 positions match TRBD2. Per the germline V gene, CDR1 is MGHDK and CDR2 is SYGVNS. The J segment lost 6 bases and the V segment lost 1 base, leaving 6 bases of the junction unmatched. The CDR3 runs to 15 residues. CDR3 nucleotide sequence: TGTGCCAGCAGTGAATTAAGCGGGAGAACTGATACGCAGTATTTT. Its protein is CASSELSGRTDTQYF.

The genes are TRBV28 and TRBJ2-7; a possible D gene is TRBD1 (5 bases). V was clipped by 8 bases and J by 6 bases, with 20 bases between them. CDR1 and CDR2 (germline): MDHEN, SYDVKM. This CDR3 has 14 residues. The CDR3 sequence: CASRMGPSRREQYF. DNA of the CDR3: TGTGCCAGCCGTATGGGGCCTTCGAGGCGCGAGCAGTACTTC.

In nucleotides, the CDR3 is TGTGCCAGCTCACCACCGCAGCGAGGGGGGAACTATGGCTACACCTTC. Translated, it gives CASSPPQRGGNYGYTF. The chain uses TRBV18 and TRBJ1-2, with D perhaps TRBD1 (6 bases). Deletions cut 0 bases from V and 2 bases from J, with 13 bases between. Germline V gene lookup returns CDR1 KGHSH and CDR2 LQKENI. The CDR3 is made up of 16 amino acids.